A single sample gave rise to the 13 T cell receptor beta chains below, sequenced in a study of post-analysis software for immune sequencing data. Unique-molecular-identifier-tagged TCR beta cDNA libraries were used. TCRdb ran MiXCR on the PCR reads and lists one entry per CDR3 protein. This sample has about 160,000 distinct CDR3 sequences; about 36% occur once, and the top ten carry about 26%. Here the sequenced sample was blood, taken after autologous hematopoietic stem cell transplantation. These receptor sequences come from a girl aged 5-17 years with multiple sclerosis.

About this clonotype: At one boundary the junction diverges from the germline segment, which might be a read error. The V gene is TRBV18, the J gene TRBJ2-1; 9 bases line up with TRBD1. The CDR3 spans 15 residues. Germline V gene sequence: CDR1 KGHSH, CDR2 LQKENI. The CDR3 here is CASSPGTGSYNEQCF. The CDR3 DNA reads TGTGCCAGCTCACCTGGGACAGGGTCCTACAATGAGCAGTGCTTC.

CDR3 bases: TGTGCCAGCAGTTCGGACTCCCACCCCTACAATGAGCAGTTCTTC. This sequence encodes CASSSDSHPYNEQFF. The chain links TRBV12-3 or TRBV12-4 to TRBJ2-1, with D possibly matching TRBD2 (5 bases). The CDR3 loop spans 15 amino acids. V was clipped by 4 bases and J by 2 bases, with 12 bases between them.

In its sample, this clonotype was seen many times. V usage is TRBV5-1 and J usage is TRBJ2-3; D is possibly TRBD1 (6 bases). This CDR3 is built from 14 residues. Between the trimmed V and J ends, which lost 3 bases and 0 bases, there was a span of 8 bases. The germline CDR1 and CDR2 sequences are SGHRS and YFSETQ. CDR3: CASSSQGSTDTQYF. The DNA of the CDR3 is TGCGCCAGCAGCTCCCAGGGGAGCACAGATACGCAGTATTTT.

As DNA, the CDR3 is TGTGCCAGCAGCTCGGGTTGGGACGAGCAGTTCTTC. It specifies CASSSGWDEQFF. The chain recombines TRBV7-2 with TRBJ2-1; D is perhaps TRBD1 or TRBD2 (5 bases each). The ends were cut back, 4 bases at V and 10 bases at J, with 11 bases in the middle. CDR3 length: 12 residues. The germline CDR1 and CDR2 sequences are SGHTA and FQGNSA. The entire variable domain, with the rest obtained from reference TRBV7-2 and TRBJ2-1, is as follows: GAGVSQSPSNKVTEKGKDVELRCDPISGHTALYWYRQSLGQGLEFLIYFQGNSAPDKSGLPSDRFSAERTGGSVSTLTIQRTQQEDSAVYLCASSSGWDEQFFGPGTRLTVL.

This clonotype was observed a handful of times. The chain links TRBV29-1 to TRBJ1-2, with D unclear. V was clipped by 3 bases and J by 3 bases, with 14 bases between them. This CDR3 has 14 residues. In germline, CDR1 is SQVTM, CDR2 ANQGSEA. CDR3 DNA sequence: TGCAGCGTTGACCTCGCCCCGGCCCACTATGGCTACACCTTC. Its protein product is CSVDLAPAHYGYTF.

The sample holds a few counts of this clonotype. The chain uses TRBV30 and TRBJ2-7, with D maybe TRBD2 (6 bases). The CDR3 is 13 amino acids. Germline CDR1 is GTSNPN and CDR2 is SVGIG (reference sequence). V was cut by 0 bases and J by 3 bases, with 9 bases left in between. CDR3 residues: CAWSVGGSYEQYF. CDR3 nucleotide sequence: TGTGCCTGGAGTGTCGGGGGAAGCTACGAGCAGTACTTC.

The J gene is TRBJ2-7, the V gene TRBV12-3 or TRBV12-4; TRBD2 agrees at 7 bases. The CDR3 length is 14 residues. The V and J ends lost 4 bases and 3 bases, in that order; junction bases with no gene match: 6. CDR3 in DNA: TGTGCCAGCAGTTCGGGACTACGGATCTACGAGCAGTACTTC. It translates to CASSSGLRIYEQYF.

This clonotype was observed a few times. The chain links TRBV15 to TRBJ1-1; D gene unclear. This CDR3 comprises 13 residues. Deletions cut 0 bases from V and 8 bases from J, with 10 bases between. Per germline, CDR1 LNHNV and CDR2 YYDKDF (reference sequence). This CDR3 reads CATSRDAGSEAFF. The CDR3 nucleotides read TGTGCCACCAGCAGAGATGCGGGCAGCGAAGCTTTCTTT.

This clonotype came up a few times. The genes are TRBV12-3 or TRBV12-4 and TRBJ1-2; D remains unclear. This CDR3 has 15 residues. V lost 3 bases and J lost 4, with 15 bases in between. This CDR3 reads CASSFFSRGLYGYTF. In nucleotides, the CDR3 is TGTGCCAGCAGTTTCTTCAGTAGAGGACTCTATGGCTACACCTTC.

This clonotype was observed at least ten times. V gene TRBV15 combines with J gene TRBJ2-7; a possible D gene is TRBD2 (6 bases). The CDR3 contains 15 residues. Looked up from germline, CDR1 is LNHNV and CDR2 is YYDKDF (reference sequence). Trimming pared 1 base from V and 2 bases from J, leaving 12 bases between. Written as DNA, the CDR3 is TGTGCCACCAGCAGAGGAGGTGGGGGGACCTACGAGCAGTACTTC. Protein product: CATSRGGGGTYEQYF.

There are a few counts of this clonotype. The chain uses TRBV11-2 and TRBJ2-1, with 7 bases matching TRBD2. The CDR3 runs 15 residues. The germline CDR1 and CDR2 sequences are SGHAT and FQNNGV. Losses at the gene ends were 5 bases for V and 4 bases for J; bases not matched to a gene: 8. CDR3 in amino acids: CASSTTSSGYNEQFF. Here the CDR3 DNA reads TGTGCCAGCAGCACCACCTCTAGCGGATACAATGAGCAGTTCTTC. Looking up the rest from reference TRBV11-2 and TRBJ2-1 gives the full variable domain: EAGVAQSPRYKIIEKRQSVAFWCNPISGHATLYWYQQILGQGPKLLIQFQNNGVVDDSQLPKDRFSAERLKGVDSTLKIQPAKLEDSAVYLCASSTTSSGYNEQFFGPGTRLTVL.

The J gene is TRBJ1-2, the V gene TRBV12-3 or TRBV12-4; D gene uncertain. This CDR3 is 11 amino acids long. V gave up 2 bases and J gave up 8 bases, with 6 bases separating them. Written as DNA, the CDR3 is TGTGCCAGCAGTTTAATCGGGGGCTACACCTTC. Amino acid sequence: CASSLIGGYTF.

The sample holds many counts of this clonotype. The chain is built from TRBV5-1 and TRBJ2-1; 9 bases map to TRBD2. CDR1 SGHRS and CDR2 YFSETQ come from the germline V gene. The junction had 2 bases not matched to a gene; V was cut back by 5 bases and J by 5 bases. This CDR3 region has 13 residues. For the CDR3, the DNA is TGCGCCAGCAGGGCGGGAGGGAACAATGAGCAGTTCTTC. This codes for CASRAGGNNEQFF.